The 2 T cell receptor beta chains below all came from one sample that was sequenced in a study of T-cell memory formation after mild COVID-19. TCRdb independently ran MiXCR on the 5' RACE reads; one entry per CDR3 protein. Among around 430,000 distinct CDR3 sequences listed, about 17% were seen once. The specimen sequenced was PBMCs or a T cell subset sorted from them (not recorded which). The receptors come from a man between 18 and 35 years old who had mild COVID-19 (a few samples of this study predate the infection). Cell type and time point are not known.

This clonotype was seen many times. This chain joins TRBV5-1 and TRBJ2-7; no definite D call. The CDR3 totals 13 residues. Germline assignment: CDR1 SGHRS and CDR2 YFSETQ. The germline V and J ends were trimmed by 0 bases and 4 bases, with 8 bases remaining between them. The CDR3 reads CASSLEGQYEQYF. In nucleotides, the CDR3 is TGCGCCAGCAGCTTGGAGGGTCAGTACGAGCAGTACTTC.

The rearrangement links TRBV6-6 to TRBJ1-2, with 7 bases aligning to TRBD1. After removal of 0 bases from V and 5 bases from J, the junction contained 6 bases not matched to a gene. CDR1 and CDR2 (germline): MNHNY, SVGAGI (reference sequence). This CDR3 is 15 amino acids long. Here the CDR3 reads CASSYSPGGVYGYTF. CDR3 coding DNA: TGTGCCAGCAGTTACTCACCAGGGGGGGTATATGGCTACACCTTC.